This T cell receptor beta chain was captured in a study of cytomegalovirus exposure and HLA in healthy donors. Vbeta (60) and Jbeta (13) primers were used in the PCR. Sequenced by immunoSEQ multiplex PCR; TCRdb stores in-frame clones only, minus some. The top ten clones hold 3% to 3.5% of a sample with more than 80,000 clones, roughly three fifths of them seen once. Study-level findings and limits: Only CMV serostatus was available as immune exposure information. TCR beta sequences reportedly predicted the HLA-A and HLA-B alleles of most subjects accurately. Most of the CMV-associated TCR beta chains (in a later analysis) appeared to be HLA-restricted. Productive status was seen about 90% or about 30% of the time for most TCR beta V segments in an earlier analysis.

With respect to this clone: Its antigen is not identified.

The V segment lost 7 bases and the J segment 5 bases; nucleotides outside the gene matches: 6. CDR3 length: 12 residues. The germline V gene encodes CDR1 SQVTM and CDR2 ANQGSEA. The chain uses TRBV29-1 and TRBJ1-1, with 8 bases fitting TRBD1. The sequenced sample consisted of PBMCs. The origin of this receptor is a man aged 60 to 69 in good health and CMV-seronegative. CDR3 amino acids: CSARGPGTEAFF. The CDR3, as DNA: TGCAGCGCCAGGGGGCCTGGAACTGAAGCTTTCTTT.